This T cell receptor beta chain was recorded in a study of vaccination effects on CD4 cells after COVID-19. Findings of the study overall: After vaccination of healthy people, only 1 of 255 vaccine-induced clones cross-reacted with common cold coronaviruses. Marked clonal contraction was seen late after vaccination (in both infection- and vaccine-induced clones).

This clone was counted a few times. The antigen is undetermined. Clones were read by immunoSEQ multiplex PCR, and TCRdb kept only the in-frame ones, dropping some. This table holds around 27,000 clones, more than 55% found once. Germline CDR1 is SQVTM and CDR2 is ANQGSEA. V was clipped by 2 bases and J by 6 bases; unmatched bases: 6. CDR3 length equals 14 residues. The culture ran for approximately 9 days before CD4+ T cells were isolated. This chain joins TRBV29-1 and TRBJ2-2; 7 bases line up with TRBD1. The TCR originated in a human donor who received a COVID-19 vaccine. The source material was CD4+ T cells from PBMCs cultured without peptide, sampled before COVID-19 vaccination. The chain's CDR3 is CSVENPGTAGELFF. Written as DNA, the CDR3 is TGCAGCGTTGAAAATCCCGGGACAGCCGGGGAGCTGTTTTTT.